A single sample is the source of the 9 T cell receptor beta chains below, sequenced in a study of shared clonotypes between healthy human individuals. The table came from immunoSEQ multiplex PCR; TCRdb's copy has only in-frame clones and leaves some out. The sample has over 2 million clones, roughly 92% seen once; the top ten hold approximately 0.4%. The sequenced sample consisted of naive CD4+ T cells from PBMCs. Subset given: CD45RA+ positively selected. These receptors all stem from a man aged 18 to 35 in good health. Some clones in this sample may be carry-over from other donors' samples.

The chain recombines TRBV28 with TRBJ1-6; tentatively, D is TRBD1 (6 bases). The ends were cut back, 6 bases at V and 9 bases at J, with 15 bases in the middle. Germline CDR1 is MDHEN and CDR2 is SYDVKM. The CDR3 is 14 amino acids. The CDR3 nucleotides read TGTGCCAGCAGGTCGACAGGCAGGGGTTCACCCCTCCACTTT. Its protein is CASRSTGRGSPLHF.

V usage is TRBV5-5 and J usage is TRBJ1-5; possible D gene TRBD1, 6 bases. The germline CDR1 and CDR2 sequences are SGHKS and YYEKEE (reference sequence). This CDR3 contains 14 residues. V was pared by 2 bases and J by 5 bases, with 11 bases between. The CDR3 protein is CASSFAGADQPQHF. CDR3 DNA sequence: TGTGCCAGCAGCTTTGCAGGGGCTGATCAGCCCCAGCATTTT.

This chain links TRBV28 with TRBJ2-2; 7 nucleotides align to TRBD2. The CDR3 contains 15 residues. Germline V lookup: CDR1 MDHEN, CDR2 SYDVKM. V was clipped by 6 bases and J by 4 bases; unmatched bases: 8. The CDR3, as DNA: TGTGCCAGCAGCCCAGCGGGATGGGGCACCGGGGAGCTGTTTTTT. The encoded protein is CASSPAGWGTGELFF. Looking up the rest from reference TRBV28 and TRBJ2-2 gives the full variable domain: DVKVTQSSRYLVKRTGEKVFLECVQDMDHENMFWYRQDPGLGLRLIYFSYDVKMKEKGDIPEGYSVSREKKERFSLILESASTNQTSMYLCASSPAGWGTGELFFGEGSRLTVL.

This clone showed up just once. The gene calls are TRBV7-9 and TRBJ1-5, with a weak D call TRBD1 (5 bases). Between the trimmed V and J ends, which lost 2 bases and 6 bases, there was a span of 20 bases. The CDR3 extends over 17 amino acids. Germline V gene data show CDR1 as SEHNR and CDR2 as FQNEAQ (reference sequence). CDR3 amino acids: CASSLQGGIARSQPQHF. In DNA form, the CDR3 reads TGTGCCAGCAGCTTACAGGGAGGGATCGCCAGAAGTCAGCCCCAGCATTTT.

The rearrangement links TRBV5-5 to TRBJ1-2; perhaps TRBD1 as D (5 bases). Germline values: CDR1 SGHKS, CDR2 YYEKEE (reference sequence). V lost 4 bases and J 0 bases, leaving 10 bases between the germline ends. The CDR3 length is 14 residues. CDR3 in amino acids: CASSLGGSNYGYTF. CDR3 nucleotide sequence: TGTGCCAGCAGCCTTGGGGGATCTAACTATGGCTACACCTTC.

The V gene is TRBV2, the J gene TRBJ1-5; TRBD1 aligns across 7 bases. CDR1 is SNHLY and CDR2 is FYNNEI in the germline V gene. Unmatched junction bases numbered 8, after V lost 6 bases and J lost 3 bases. The CDR3 has 15 residues. CDR3 nucleotide sequence: TGTGCCAGCAGGGGACCGGGACAGATCAATCAGCCCCAGCATTTT. Protein product: CASRGPGQINQPQHF.

The chain combines TRBV7-9 with TRBJ2-5; perhaps TRBD2 as D (7 bases). Germline lookup yields CDR1 SEHNR and CDR2 FQNEAQ (reference sequence). Trimming stripped 6 bases from V and 2 bases from J, with 19 bases between. This CDR3 comprises 16 residues. The CDR3, as DNA: TGTGCCAGCAGAGCCCTTGGGCGGGGGCTACAAGAGACCCAGTACTTC. It translates to CASRALGRGLQETQYF. Looking up the rest from reference TRBV7-9 and TRBJ2-5 gives the full variable domain: DTGVSQNPRHKITKRGQNVTFRCDPISEHNRLYWYRQTLGQGPEFLTYFQNEAQLEKSRLLSDRFSAERPKGSFSTLEIQRTEQGDSAMYLCASRALGRGLQETQYFGPGTRLLVL.

The chain carries TRBV5-6 and TRBJ2-3; D is ambiguous. Trimming took 2 bases from V and 4 from J, leaving 8 bases between them. The CDR3 is 13 residues long. Germline V gene data show CDR1 as SGHDT and CDR2 as YYEEEE. For the CDR3, the DNA is TGTGCCAGCAGCTTCAGGCAGGCAGATACGCAGTATTTT. It yields the protein CASSFRQADTQYF. The entire variable domain, with the rest obtained from reference TRBV5-6 and TRBJ2-3, is as follows: DAGVTQSPTHLIKTRGQQVTLRCSPKSGHDTVSWYQQALGQGPQFIFQYYEEEERQRGNFPDRFSGHQFPNYSSELNVNALLLGDSALYLCASSFRQADTQYFGPGTRLTVL.

This sequence joins TRBV19 and TRBJ2-7, with 7 bases lining up with TRBD1. The germline CDR1 and CDR2 sequences are LNHDA and SQIVND (reference sequence). V shed 9 bases, J shed 6 bases, and the junction held 17 bases outside the gene matches. The CDR3 spans 15 residues. CDR3 coding DNA: TGTGCCAGCCCCAACCTGACAGGGCCCACCATCGAGCAGTACTTC. The encoded protein is CASPNLTGPTIEQYF.